Shown below are 11 T cell receptor beta chains from a single sample sequenced in a study of T cells in Graves' hyperthyroidism and ophthalmopathy. Amplified regions were TCR beta CDR3 sequences from RNA transcripts. The TCR CDR3 was amplified in a first-round RT-PCR using the HTBI primer set. TCRdb re-analysed the multiplex PCR reads in MiXCR, keeping a single row per CDR3 protein. The profile covers about 52,000 distinct CDR3 sequences, with less than 60% appearing a single time and roughly 9.1% taken by the ten largest. The source material was blood. The receptor set was obtained from a woman aged 45-65 years with Graves' ophthalmopathy.

The chain joins TRBV5-4 to TRBJ1-5; D remains ambiguous. This CDR3 is 14 amino acids long. Trimming shortened V by 2 bases and J by 8 bases, and 14 bases separated the two germline ends. Germline V gene lookup returns CDR1 SGHNT and CDR2 YYREEE (reference sequence). For the CDR3, the DNA is TGTGCCAGCAGCTTTTGGGCCGAGAATGAGCCCCAGCATTTT. Amino acids: CASSFWAENEPQHF.

V gene TRBV4-2 combines with J gene TRBJ1-2, with D maybe TRBD1 (6 bases). V was clipped by 0 bases and J by 12 bases, with 26 bases between them. Germline loops: CDR1 LGHNA, CDR2 YNFKEQ. CDR3 size: 17 residues. CDR3 coding DNA: TGTGCCAGCAGCCAAGATGGGGGGGCGGGAACTAACTACGGCCACACCTTC. As protein: CASSQDGGAGTNYGHTF.

As for this clonotype: Just one base apart from a much larger clone, this may be a read error. The chain uses TRBV5-4 and TRBJ2-7, with 9 bases fitting TRBD1. Trimming took 4 bases from V and 4 from J; bases not matched to a gene: 15. The CDR3 totals 17 residues. Germline CDR1 and CDR2: SGHNT and YYREEE (reference sequence). The CDR3 DNA sequence: TGTGCCAGCAGCCAACTCCCCGGGACAGGGAATAGTTACGAGCAGTACTTC. Translating it yields CASSQLPGTGNSYEQYF.

Concerning this clonotype itself: Its ends do not fully match the called genes, so a read error is possible. This chain joins TRBV20-1 and TRBJ2-7, with 12 bases fitting TRBD2. The germline CDR1 and CDR2 sequences are DFQATT and SNEGSKA (reference sequence). The CDR3 totals 15 residues. The CDR3 nucleotides are TGCAGTGCTAGAGATTCGACTAGCGGGAGCTACGTGCAGTACTTC. Translating it yields CSARDSTSGSYVQYF.

The chain carries TRBV7-3 and TRBJ1-1; 8 bases match TRBD1. Germline CDR1 and CDR2: SGHTA and FQGTGA. After removal of 5 bases from V and 7 bases from J, the junction contained 6 bases not matched to a gene. The CDR3 sequence is 13 residues long. The CDR3 loop reads CASSMDRVVEAFF. CDR3 in DNA: TGTGCCAGCAGCATGGACAGGGTTGTTGAAGCTTTCTTT. The variable domain in full, with the rest retrieved from reference TRBV7-3 and TRBJ1-1, is GAGVSQTPSNKVTEKGKYVELRCDPISGHTALYWYRQSLGQGPEFLIYFQGTGAADDSGLPNDRFFAVRPEGSVSTLKIQRTERGDSAVYLCASSMDRVVEAFFGQGTRLTVV.

The chain uses TRBV25-1 and TRBJ1-3, with D uncertain. CDR3 size: 14 residues. Trimming left V 4 bases short and J 0 bases short, with 7 bases between. CDR1 and CDR2 (germline): MGHDK, SYGVNS. The CDR3 loop reads CASSALASGNTIYF. CDR3 DNA: TGTGCCAGCAGTGCACTGGCCTCTGGAAACACCATATATTTT.

This chain uses TRBV19 with TRBJ1-6, with D tentatively TRBD1 (6 bases). The CDR3 covers 18 residues. The germline V gene has CDR1 LNHDA and CDR2 SQIVND (reference sequence). With 1 base removed from V and 6 bases from J, the gap between germline ends came to 19 bases. The CDR3 loop reads CASSIGVVKRDTNSPLHF. The CDR3 bases are TGTGCCAGTAGTATAGGGGTCGTCAAGCGGGACACTAATTCACCCCTCCACTTT.

Concerning this clonotype itself: The conserved phenylalanine or tryptophan is not found at the CDR3 terminus, so this likely reflects a read error. The V gene is TRBV19, the J gene TRBJ2-7, with D tentatively TRBD1 (6 bases). The CDR3 totals 13 residues. Germline V gene sequence: CDR1 LNHDA, CDR2 SQIVND (reference sequence). Here the CDR3 DNA reads TGTGCCAGTAGCGACAGGACGGCCTACGGGCAGTACTTA. Protein sequence: CASSDRTAYGQYL.

This clonotype is judged medium-sized. The chain employs TRBV7-2 and TRBJ1-2, with TRBD1 as a possible D gene (5 bases). The V and J ends lost 6 bases and 8 bases respectively, with 22 bases between them. Germline V CDR1 and CDR2: SGHTA, FQGNSA. This CDR3 spans 15 amino acids. The chain's CDR3 is CASSSLRVQVEGYTF. In DNA form, the CDR3 reads TGTGCCAGCAGTTCGCTCAGGGTACAGGTCGAGGGCTACACCTTC.

This chain connects TRBV14 to TRBJ2-1; 11 bases agree with TRBD2. Trimming removed 4 bases from V and 5 bases from J; junction bases left unmatched: 10. The CDR3 is made up of 17 amino acids. CDR1 and CDR2 from the germline V gene are SGHDN and FVKESK. The CDR3 is CASSPLGLAGGNNEQFF. CDR3 bases: TGTGCCAGCAGCCCCTTAGGGCTAGCGGGAGGCAACAATGAGCAGTTCTTC.

The table lists this clonotype with many counts. The gene calls are TRBV12-3 or TRBV12-4 and TRBJ2-7; TRBD1 matches at 11 bases. This CDR3 contains 13 residues. Trimming cost V 4 bases and J 6 bases; bases outside gene matches: 2. The CDR3 loop is CASSWGTGGEQYF. The CDR3 DNA sequence: TGTGCCAGCAGTTGGGGGACAGGGGGCGAGCAGTACTTC.